This T cell receptor (beta chain) was sequenced during a study of T-cell memory formation after mild COVID-19. Trimming removed 0 bases from V and 4 bases from J; junction bases left unmatched: 5. CDR3 length: 15 amino acids. Germline CDR1 is SGHAT and CDR2 is FQNNGV. TCRdb fed the 5' RACE reads into MiXCR, producing one record per CDR3 protein. The sample shows fewer than 250,000 distinct CDR3 sequences, about 10% of them seen only once. The origin of this receptor is a man aged 18 to 29 who had mild COVID-19 (a few samples of this study predate the infection). Cell type and time point are not known. The material sequenced was PBMCs or a T cell subset sorted from them (not recorded which). The chain has TRBV11-2 and TRBJ1-2, with 7 bases identical to TRBD1. The CDR3 region has the DNA TGTGCCAGCAGCTTAGACTCGGGACAGTTCTATGGCTACACCTTC. Translation: CASSLDSGQFYGYTF.